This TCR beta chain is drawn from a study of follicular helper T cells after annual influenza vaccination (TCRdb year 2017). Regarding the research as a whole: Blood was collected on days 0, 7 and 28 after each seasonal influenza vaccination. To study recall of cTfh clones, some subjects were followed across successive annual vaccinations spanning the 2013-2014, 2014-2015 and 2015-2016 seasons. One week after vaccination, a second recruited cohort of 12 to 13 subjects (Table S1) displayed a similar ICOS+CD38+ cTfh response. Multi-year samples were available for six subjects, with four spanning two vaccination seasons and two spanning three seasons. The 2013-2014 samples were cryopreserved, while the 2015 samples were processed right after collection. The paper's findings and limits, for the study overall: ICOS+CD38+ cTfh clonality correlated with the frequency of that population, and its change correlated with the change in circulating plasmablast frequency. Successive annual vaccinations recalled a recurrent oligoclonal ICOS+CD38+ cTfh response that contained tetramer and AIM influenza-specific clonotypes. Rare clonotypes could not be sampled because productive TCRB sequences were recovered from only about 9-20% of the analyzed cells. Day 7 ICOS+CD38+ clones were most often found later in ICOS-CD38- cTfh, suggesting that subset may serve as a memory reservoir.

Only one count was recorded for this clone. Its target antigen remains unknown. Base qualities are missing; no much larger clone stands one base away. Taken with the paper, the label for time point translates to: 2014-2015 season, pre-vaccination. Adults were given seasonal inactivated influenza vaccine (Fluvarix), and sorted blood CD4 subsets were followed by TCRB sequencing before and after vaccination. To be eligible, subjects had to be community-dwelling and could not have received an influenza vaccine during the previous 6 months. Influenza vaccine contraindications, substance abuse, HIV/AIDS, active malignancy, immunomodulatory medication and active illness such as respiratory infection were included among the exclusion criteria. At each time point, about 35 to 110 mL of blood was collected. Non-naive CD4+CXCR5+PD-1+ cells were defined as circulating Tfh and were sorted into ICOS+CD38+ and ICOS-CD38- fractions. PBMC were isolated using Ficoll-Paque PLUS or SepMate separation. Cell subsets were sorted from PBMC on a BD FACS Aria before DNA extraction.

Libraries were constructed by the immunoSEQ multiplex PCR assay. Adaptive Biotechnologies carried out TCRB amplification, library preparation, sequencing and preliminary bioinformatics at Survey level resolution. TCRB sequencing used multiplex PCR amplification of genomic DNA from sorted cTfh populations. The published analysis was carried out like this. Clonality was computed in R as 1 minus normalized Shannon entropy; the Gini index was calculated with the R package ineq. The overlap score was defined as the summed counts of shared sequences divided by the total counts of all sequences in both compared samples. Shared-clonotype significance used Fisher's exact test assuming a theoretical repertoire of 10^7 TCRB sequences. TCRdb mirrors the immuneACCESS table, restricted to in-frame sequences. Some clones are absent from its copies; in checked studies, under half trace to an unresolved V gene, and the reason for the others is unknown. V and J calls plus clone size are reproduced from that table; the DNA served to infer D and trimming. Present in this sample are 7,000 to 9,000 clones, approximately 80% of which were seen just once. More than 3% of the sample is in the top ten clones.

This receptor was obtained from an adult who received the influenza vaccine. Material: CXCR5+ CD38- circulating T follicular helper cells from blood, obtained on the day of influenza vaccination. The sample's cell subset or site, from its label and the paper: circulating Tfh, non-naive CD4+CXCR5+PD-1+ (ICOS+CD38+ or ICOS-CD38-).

The CDR3 reads as follows: CASSVVGASGRETQYF. The nucleotide sequence is TGTGCCAGCAGCGTAGTCGGGGCTAGCGGACGAGAGACCCAGTACTTC. This receptor chain uses TRBV9 and TRBJ2-5, and 7 junctional nucleotides match TRBD2. The germline V gene encodes CDR1 SGDLS and CDR2 YYNGEE. The germline V end is reduced by 0 bases and the J end by 4 bases; junction bases left unmatched: 9. The CDR3 starts with the cysteine, ends with the phenylalanine, and has 16 residues. Left in the record is the CDR3 DNA by itself, 48 bases read in frame from the first base.